This TCR beta chain was sequenced for a study of blood T cell repertoires in COVID-19. Study summary: Samples of COVID-19 (acute and convalescent) were obtained from the United States, Italy and Spain.

Sequencing used immunoSEQ multiplex PCR; TCRdb keeps in-frame clones, though not all of them. There are approximately 230,000 clones in the sample; approximately 80% occur only once, and approximately 9.1% lies in the top ten. This CDR3 region has 15 residues. The ends lost 2 bases at V and 3 bases at J; junction bases unmatched: 7. Germline CDR1 reads SGHRS; CDR2 reads YFSETQ. Sequencing used peripheral blood. This sequence joins TRBV5-1 and TRBJ2-7; 8 bases fit TRBD1. The sequence was collected from a man at least 80 years old with acute or convalescent COVID-19. CDR3: CASSLTMDRVYEQYF. The DNA for the CDR3 is TGCGCCAGCAGCTTAACCATGGACAGGGTCTACGAGCAGTACTTC.